Each of the 8 T cell receptor beta chains below was sequenced from the same sample in a study of T-cell reconstitution after alpha-beta-depleted transplantation in children (dated by TCRdb to the mid-2010s). In light of the paper, this sample's treatment or condition label describes: allogeneic hematopoietic cell transplantation with graft depleted of TCRalphabeta T cells and CD19 B cells. The receptor library was made with PCR. These reads were obtained on an Illumina HiSeq 2500. TCR libraries were prepared with molecular barcoding, using unique molecular identifiers to normalize TCRbeta repertoire quantification. TCRdb itself trimmed the public reads at Q25 with fastp, ran MiXCR and retained productive beta chains. A single entry per CDR3 protein holds the most common genes and DNA from its merged rows. This sample holds around 450,000 distinct CDR3 sequences; roughly a tenth were observed only once. Jointly, the top ten make up just over 2% of the sample.

The sample was PBMCs, taken before TCRalphabeta/CD19-depleted stem cell transplant. The receptors stem from a child under 10 years old with inherited bone marrow failure, due to receive a stem cell transplant.

This clonotype appeared many times. The chain combines TRBV7-9 with TRBJ2-1, with 7 bases lining up with TRBD1. This CDR3 region has 17 residues. V shed 5 bases, J shed 5 bases, and the junction held 15 bases outside the gene matches. The germline gives CDR1 SEHNR, CDR2 FQNEAQ (reference sequence). CDR3 nucleotides: TGTGCCAGCAGCCCCCCAGACGATGGACAGGCAAACAATGAGCAGTTCTTC. It specifies CASSPPDDGQANNEQFF.

This clonotype was detected ten times or more. The J gene is TRBJ2-6, the V gene TRBV24-1; unclear D gene. The V gene's germline CDR1 is KGHDR and CDR2 SFDVKD. The CDR3 contains 16 residues. With 7 bases removed from V and 0 bases from J, the gap between germline ends came to 12 bases. DNA for the CDR3: TGTGCCACCAGCTCCGGCAAGGCCTCTGGGGCCAACGTCCTGACTTTC. Translating it yields CATSSGKASGANVLTF.

The rearrangement links TRBV20-1 to TRBJ2-2, with 9 bases aligning to TRBD2. The CDR3 loop spans 16 amino acids. V trimming: 3 bases; J trimming: 2 bases; junction bases outside the gene matches: 7. The germline V gene has CDR1 DFQATT and CDR2 SNEGSKA (reference sequence). For the CDR3, the DNA is TGCAGTGCTAGTCGCGCGGGAGGGGTTAACACCGGGGAGCTGTTTTTT. Protein product: CSASRAGGVNTGELFF.

This clonotype has ten or more counts. The V gene is TRBV5-1, the J gene TRBJ2-5, with TRBD2 identical over 8 bases. From germline, CDR1 is SGHRS and CDR2 YFSETQ. With 3 bases clipped from V and 5 bases from J, the junction kept 15 bases outside the gene matches. The CDR3 spans 17 residues. The CDR3 is CASSSGAERESGETQYF. CDR3 sequence (DNA): TGCGCCAGCAGCTCGGGTGCCGAGCGGGAGAGCGGGGAGACCCAGTACTTC.

Many counts were recorded for this clonotype. The chain is built from TRBV7-8 and TRBJ2-1, with TRBD2 matching 10 bases. Germline V gene lookup returns CDR1 SGHVS and CDR2 FQNEAQ. Losses at the gene ends were 0 bases for V and 6 bases for J; bases not matched to a gene: 5. The CDR3 loop spans 16 amino acids. The CDR3 reads CASSLATASGSNEQFF. In DNA, the CDR3 is TGTGCCAGCAGCTTAGCGACGGCTAGCGGGAGCAATGAGCAGTTCTTC.

The V gene is TRBV7-2, the J gene TRBJ2-1; D is uncertain. Deletions cut 1 base from V and 1 base from J, with 8 bases between. Germline CDR1 SGHTA, CDR2 FQGNSA. This CDR3 region has 15 residues. This CDR3 is CASSLGPPSYNEQFF. CDR3 DNA: TGTGCCAGCAGCTTAGGACCTCCTTCCTACAATGAGCAGTTCTTC.

This clonotype was seen only once. The chain combines TRBV12-3 or TRBV12-4 with TRBJ2-1, with a tentative D call TRBD1 (6 bases). Trimming took off 6 bases at V and 1 base at J, with 16 bases between the two ends. This CDR3 contains 16 residues. The CDR3 loop reads CASRQANRASYNEQFF. The CDR3 DNA is TGTGCCAGCAGACAAGCCAACAGGGCTTCCTACAATGAGCAGTTCTTC.

This clonotype was observed a few times. The chain carries TRBV18 and TRBJ2-2; D gene unclear. Between the trimmed V and J ends, which lost 0 bases and 1 base, there was a span of 6 bases. This CDR3 region has 15 residues. Germline V lookup: CDR1 KGHSH, CDR2 LQKENI. CDR3 sequence: CASSPPGGNTGELFF. CDR3 bases: TGTGCCAGCTCACCACCCGGCGGGAACACCGGGGAGCTGTTTTTT.